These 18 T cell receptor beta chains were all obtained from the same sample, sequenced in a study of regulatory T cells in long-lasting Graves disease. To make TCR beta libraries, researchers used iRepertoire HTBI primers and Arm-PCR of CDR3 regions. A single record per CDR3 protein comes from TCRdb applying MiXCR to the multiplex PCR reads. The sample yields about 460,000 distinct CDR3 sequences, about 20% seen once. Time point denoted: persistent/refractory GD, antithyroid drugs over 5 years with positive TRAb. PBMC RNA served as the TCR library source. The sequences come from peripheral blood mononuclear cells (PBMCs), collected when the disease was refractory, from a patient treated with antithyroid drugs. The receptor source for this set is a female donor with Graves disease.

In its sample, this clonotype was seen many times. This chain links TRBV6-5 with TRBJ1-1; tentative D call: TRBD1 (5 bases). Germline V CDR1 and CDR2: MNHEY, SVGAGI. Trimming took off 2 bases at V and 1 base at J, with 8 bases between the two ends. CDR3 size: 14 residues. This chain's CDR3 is CASSYGDGNTEAFF. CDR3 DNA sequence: TGTGCCAGCAGTTACGGGGACGGGAACACTGAAGCTTTCTTT.

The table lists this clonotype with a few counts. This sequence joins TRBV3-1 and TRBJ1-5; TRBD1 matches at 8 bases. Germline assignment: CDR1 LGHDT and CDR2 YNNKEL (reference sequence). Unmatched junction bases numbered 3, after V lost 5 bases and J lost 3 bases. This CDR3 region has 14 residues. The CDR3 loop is CASSWDRSNQPQHF. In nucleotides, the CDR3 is TGTGCCAGCAGCTGGGACAGGTCCAATCAGCCCCAGCATTTT.

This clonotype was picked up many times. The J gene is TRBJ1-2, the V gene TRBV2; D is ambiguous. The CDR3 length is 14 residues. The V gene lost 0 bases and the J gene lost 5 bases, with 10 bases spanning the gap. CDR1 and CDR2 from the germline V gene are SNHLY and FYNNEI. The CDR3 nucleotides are TGTGCCAGCAGTGAAGCTCCGGGTGAATATGGCTACACCTTC. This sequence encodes CASSEAPGEYGYTF.

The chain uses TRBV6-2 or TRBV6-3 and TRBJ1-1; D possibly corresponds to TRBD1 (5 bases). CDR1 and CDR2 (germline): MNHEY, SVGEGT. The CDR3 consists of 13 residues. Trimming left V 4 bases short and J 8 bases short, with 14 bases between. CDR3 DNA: TGTGCCAGCAGTTTACCACAGGTGGGGGAAGCTTTCTTT. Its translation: CASSLPQVGEAFF.

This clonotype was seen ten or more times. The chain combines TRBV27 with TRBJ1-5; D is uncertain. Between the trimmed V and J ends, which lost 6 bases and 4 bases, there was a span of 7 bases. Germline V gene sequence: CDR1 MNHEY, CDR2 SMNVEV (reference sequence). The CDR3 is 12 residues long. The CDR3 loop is CASSKMNQPQHF. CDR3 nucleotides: TGTGCCAGCAGCAAAATGAATCAGCCCCAGCATTTT.

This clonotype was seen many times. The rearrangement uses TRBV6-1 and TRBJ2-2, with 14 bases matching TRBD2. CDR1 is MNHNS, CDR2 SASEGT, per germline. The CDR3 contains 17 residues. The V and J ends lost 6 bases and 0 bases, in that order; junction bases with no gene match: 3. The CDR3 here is CASRPGLAGANTGELFF. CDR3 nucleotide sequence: TGTGCCAGCAGGCCGGGACTAGCGGGGGCGAACACCGGGGAGCTGTTTTTT.

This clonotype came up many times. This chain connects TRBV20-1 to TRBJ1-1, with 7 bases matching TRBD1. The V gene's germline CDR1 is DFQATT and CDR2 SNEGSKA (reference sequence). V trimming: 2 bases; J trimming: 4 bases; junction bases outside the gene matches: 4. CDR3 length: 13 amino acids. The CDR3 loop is CSARITGVTEAFF. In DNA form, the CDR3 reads TGCAGTGCTAGAATAACAGGGGTCACTGAAGCTTTCTTT.

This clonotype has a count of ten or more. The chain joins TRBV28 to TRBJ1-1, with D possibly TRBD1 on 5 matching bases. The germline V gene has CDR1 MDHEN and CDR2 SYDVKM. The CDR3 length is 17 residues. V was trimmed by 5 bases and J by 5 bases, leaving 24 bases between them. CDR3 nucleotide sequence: TGTGCCAGCAGTCCCACCGGGACCCTCGAATGGAGTACTGAAGCTTTCTTT. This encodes CASSPTGTLEWSTEAFF.

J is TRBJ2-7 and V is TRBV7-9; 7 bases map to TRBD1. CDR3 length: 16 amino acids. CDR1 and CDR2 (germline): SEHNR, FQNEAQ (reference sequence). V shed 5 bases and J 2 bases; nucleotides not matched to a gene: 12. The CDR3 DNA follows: TGTGCCAGCAGCGGGGGTGTAGGGACAGAGGCCTACGAGCAGTACTTC. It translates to CASSGGVGTEAYEQYF.

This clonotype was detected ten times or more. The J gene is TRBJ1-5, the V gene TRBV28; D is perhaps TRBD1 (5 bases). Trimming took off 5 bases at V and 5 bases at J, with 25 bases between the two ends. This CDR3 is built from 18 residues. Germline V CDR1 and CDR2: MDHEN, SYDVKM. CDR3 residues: CASSKSRPGYLGDQPQHF. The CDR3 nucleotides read TGTGCCAGCAGTAAATCGAGGCCAGGGTACTTGGGTGATCAGCCCCAGCATTTT.

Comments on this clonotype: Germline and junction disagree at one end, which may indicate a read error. In DNA, the CDR3 is TGCAGCGCACAGGTGCCCGCAACTAATAAAAAACTGTTTTTT. Its translation is CSAQVPATNKKLFF. This chain joins TRBV29-1 and TRBJ1-4; D may be TRBD1 (5 bases). CDR3 length: 14 amino acids. Germline lookup yields CDR1 SQVTM and CDR2 ANQGSEA.

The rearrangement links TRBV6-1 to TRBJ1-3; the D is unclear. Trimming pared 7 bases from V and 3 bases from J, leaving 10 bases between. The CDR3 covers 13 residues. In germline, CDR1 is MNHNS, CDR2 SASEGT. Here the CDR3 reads CASTAPVGNTIYF. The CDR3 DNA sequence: TGTGCCAGCACGGCCCCAGTTGGAAACACCATATATTTT.

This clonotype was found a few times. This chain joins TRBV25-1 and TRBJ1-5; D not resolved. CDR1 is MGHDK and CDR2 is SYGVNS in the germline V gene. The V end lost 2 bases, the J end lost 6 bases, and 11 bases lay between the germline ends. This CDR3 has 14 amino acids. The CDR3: CASSERGSAQPQHF. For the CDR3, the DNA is TGTGCCAGCAGTGAAAGAGGGAGTGCTCAGCCCCAGCATTTT.

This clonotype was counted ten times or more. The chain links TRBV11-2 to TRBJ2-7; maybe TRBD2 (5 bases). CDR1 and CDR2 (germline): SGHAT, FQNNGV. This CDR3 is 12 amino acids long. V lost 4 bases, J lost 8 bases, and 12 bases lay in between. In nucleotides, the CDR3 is TGTGCCAGCAGCTCAGGCCCGGGGAAGCAGTACTTC. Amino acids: CASSSGPGKQYF. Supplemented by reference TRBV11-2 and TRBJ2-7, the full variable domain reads EAGVAQSPRYKIIEKRQSVAFWCNPISGHATLYWYQQILGQGPKLLIQFQNNGVVDDSQLPKDRFSAERLKGVDSTLKIQPAKLEDSAVYLCASSSGPGKQYFGPGTRLTVT.

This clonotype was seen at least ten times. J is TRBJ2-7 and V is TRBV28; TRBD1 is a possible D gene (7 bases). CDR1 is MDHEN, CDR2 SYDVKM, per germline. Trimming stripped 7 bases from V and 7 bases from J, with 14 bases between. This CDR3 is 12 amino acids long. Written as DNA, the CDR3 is TGTGCCAGCACCCTCCAGGGGGGTGAGCAGTACTTC. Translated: CASTLQGGEQYF.

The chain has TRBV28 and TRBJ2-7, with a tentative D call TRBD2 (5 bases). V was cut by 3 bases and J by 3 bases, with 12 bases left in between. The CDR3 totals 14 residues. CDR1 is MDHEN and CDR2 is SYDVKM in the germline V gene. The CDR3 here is CASSLSGLVYEQYF. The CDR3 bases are TGTGCCAGCAGTTTGTCTGGACTGGTCTACGAGCAGTACTTC.

CDR3 region: CASSFGVGVGRELFF. The CDR3 DNA follows: TGTGCCAGCAGCTTCGGGGTCGGAGTGGGCCGGGAGCTGTTTTTT. The chain is built from TRBV7-2 and TRBJ2-2; weak D call: TRBD2 (5 bases). The CDR3 contains 15 residues. Trimming cost V 3 bases and J 9 bases, with 17 bases left between them. CDR1 SGHTA and CDR2 FQGNSA come from the germline V gene.

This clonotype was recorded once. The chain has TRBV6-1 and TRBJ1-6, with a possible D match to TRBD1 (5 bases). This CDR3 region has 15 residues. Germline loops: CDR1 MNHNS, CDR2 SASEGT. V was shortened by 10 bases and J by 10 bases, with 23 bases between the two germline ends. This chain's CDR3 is CAIALGEGWDSPLHF. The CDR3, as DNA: TGTGCCATCGCCCTGGGCGAGGGTTGGGACTCACCCCTCCACTTT.